This TCR beta chain emerged from a study of blood T cell repertoires in COVID-19. The wider study: COVID-19 samples from acute and convalescent phases originated in the United States, Italy and Spain. The analysed material was cDNA or gDNA that came from T cells, B-cell-depleted T cells, or PBMCs.

In the study's own analysis: Estimation of nucleated cell counts was performed using reference gene primer amplification. Measured with immunoSEQ multiplex PCR; TCRdb has only the in-frame clones, and not every one. That table is the source of V, J and clone size, and D and trimming were worked out from the DNA. The data show about 140,000 clones, about 83% seen once. Seattle enrolled patients during active infection and tracked them longitudinally. This CDR3 is built from 13 residues. V lost 6 bases and J lost 6, with 11 bases in between. CDR1 is MNHEY, CDR2 SMNVEV, per germline (reference sequence).

The genes are TRBV27 and TRBJ1-4; D ambiguous. Source material: peripheral blood. The receptor's source is a man younger than 40 with COVID-19, enrolled during active disease. CDR3 sequence: CASRAWQDEKLFF. The CDR3 DNA reads TGTGCCAGCAGGGCGTGGCAGGATGAAAAACTGTTTTTT. The whole variable domain, filled in from reference TRBV27 and TRBJ1-4, reads EAQVTQNPRYLITVTGKKLTVTCSQNMNHEYMSWYRQDPGLGLRQIYYSMNVEVTDKGDVPEGYKVSRKEKRNFPLILESPSPNQTSLYFCASRAWQDEKLFFGSGTQLSVL.